The present T cell receptor (beta chain) was sequenced within a study of shared clonotypes between healthy human individuals (dated by TCRdb to 2018 to 2020). As for the study more broadly: The cohort included a few men and a couple of women between 18 and 49 years of age. Per donor, three plates each were used for CD4 naive and CD4 memory, two for CD8 naive, and one for CD8 memory. The study deeply sequenced blood TCR repertoires of about 5 healthy adults to estimate repertoire size and the extent of clonotype sharing between individuals. To increase sequencing depth and limit assay-specific biases, different laboratories used diverse techniques to prepare libraries and sequence TCR repertoires. Per donor, leukapheresis produced somewhere between about 0.9 and 9.5 billion PBMCs.

Using the deep immunoSEQ assay, multiplex PCR amplified TCR CDR3 regions from genomic DNA. Genomic DNA extracted from each cell subset was distributed evenly over all wells of several immunoSEQ 96-well plates, and each plate served as one replicate. For sorted subsets, around 0.2 ug of genomic DNA, equivalent to 25,000 to 35,000 T cell genomes, went into each replicate PCR. Purified libraries were measured with a Qubit 3.0 fluorometer, size-checked on a Bioanalyzer 2100, and measured again with the KAPA Library Quantification kit. Every immunoSEQ 96-well plate was sequenced on a dedicated single-read 150-cycle Illumina NextSeq 550 flow cell. On the study's bioinformatics: Because the immunoSEQ output included only junctional sequences and no quality scores, the filtering could not be the same as the filtering used for full-length reads. To assign V/J genes and CDR3, sequences were annotated against IMGT germline references using PyIR, a Python wrapper for IgBLAST v1.9. Any read was removed if the V/J assignment was weak (E-value above 1e-6), the CDR3 was missing, or the read contained stop codons, out-of-frame junctions, or ambiguous translated residues. A V3J clonotype was defined by an identical inferred V gene, J gene, and CDR3 amino acid sequence. The percentage overlap between two repertoires was calculated by dividing the number of shared unique clonotypes by the size of the smaller repertoire. RTK rarefaction, the Chao1 estimator, and Recon v2.1 estimates of unobserved clonotypes were used to assess repertoire richness. OLGA was used to compute generation probabilities for all TCRbeta clonotypes that the gDNA method yielded from a few donors. What TCRdb holds here is the immuneACCESS table cut down to in-frame rearrangements. Part of the clones is not present; checked against another copy, under half of the missing clones reflect an unresolved V gene, and the others are unexplained. V, J and clone size are those of that table, while D and trimming were read from the DNA. This sample has hundreds of thousands of clones in its table, and around 96% of those were observed once. 0.11% of the sample is taken by the ten largest.

Results the study describes overall, beyond this receptor: Based on pairwise subsampling, the degree of clonotype sharing among donors was expected to be affected by sequencing depth. Estimated clonotype richness was generally larger for naive than for memory subsets. Sampling was restricted to blood, and TCR repertoires in tissues likely differ from the TCR repertoires found in blood. Rarefaction of sorted-subset datasets indicated incomplete sequencing despite the large sequencing depth. Approximately 5% of naive CD4, 3% to 3.5% of naive CD8, roughly 2.4% of memory CD4, and about 0.4% of memory CD8 clonotypes were shared across four donors. Compared with non-shared clonotypes, clonotypes shared by all four sorted-subset donors had higher generation probabilities. The genetic and exposure-history diversity represented was limited by the small number of donors.

Remarks on this clone: Its antigen has not been determined. No quality values exist for individual bases; no much larger clone is one base distant.

CD8 naive samples consisted of CD45RO-negative cells that were positively selected for CCR7, yielding a CD45RA+CCR7+ population without TemRA cells. The donors were healthy, HIV-negative adults who had no recently reported acute infections or vaccinations. All donors were Caucasian adults living in Nashville, Tennessee, USA. Blood was obtained by leukapheresis, after which PBMCs were separated by Ficoll-Histopaque density gradient centrifugation and cryopreserved in liquid nitrogen vapor phase. Purity and quantity of every magnetically sorted T cell population were checked by analytical flow cytometry. Genomic DNA was isolated from each sorted fraction and quantified by UV absorbance on a Nanodrop 2000c. From cysteine to phenylalanine, the CDR3 is 13 amino acids long. CDR3 DNA only is kept here, 39 bases in frame from base 1. The germline V gene yields SNHLY for CDR1 and FYNNEI for CDR2. The trim is 3 bases for V and 10 bases for J, with a gap of 15 bases between the germline ends.

Sequenced input: naive CD8+ T cells sorted from blood. The cell subset or site label, as the study defines it: CD45RA+CCR7+. The clonotype comes from a woman in her thirties in good health. The chain employs TRBV2 and TRBJ1-1, with TRBD1 tentatively as D gene (6 bases match). The CDR3 is CASSDGGADGAFF. Here is the DNA: TGTGCCAGCAGTGATGGGGGGGCGGACGGAGCTTTCTTT.